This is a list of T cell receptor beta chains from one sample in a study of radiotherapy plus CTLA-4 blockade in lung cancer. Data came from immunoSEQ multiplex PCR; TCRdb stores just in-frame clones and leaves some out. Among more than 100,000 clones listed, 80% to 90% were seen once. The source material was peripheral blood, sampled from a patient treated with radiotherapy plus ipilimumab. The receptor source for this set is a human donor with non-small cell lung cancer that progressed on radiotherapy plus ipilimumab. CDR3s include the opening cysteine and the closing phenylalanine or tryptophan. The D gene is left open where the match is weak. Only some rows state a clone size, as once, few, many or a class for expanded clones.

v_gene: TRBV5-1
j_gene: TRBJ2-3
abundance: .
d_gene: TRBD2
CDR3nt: TGCGCCAGCAGCTTGGCGGGAGGGCCGGGTGGAGATACGCAGTATTTT
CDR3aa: CASSLAGGPGGDTQYF

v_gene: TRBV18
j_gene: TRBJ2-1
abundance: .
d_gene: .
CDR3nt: TGTGCCAGCTCACCGGGGATCGAGCAGTTCTTC
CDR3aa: CASSPGIEQFF

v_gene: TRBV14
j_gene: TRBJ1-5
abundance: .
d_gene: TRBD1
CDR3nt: TGTGCCAGCAGCCGGACAGGCCTCAATCAGCCCCAGCATTTT
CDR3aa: CASSRTGLNQPQHF

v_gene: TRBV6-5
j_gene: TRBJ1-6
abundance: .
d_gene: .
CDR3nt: TGTGCCAGCAGTTATCTACAGGGCAATTCACCCCTCCACTTT
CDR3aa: CASSYLQGNSPLHF

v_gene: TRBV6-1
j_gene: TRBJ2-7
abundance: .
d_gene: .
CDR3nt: TGTGCCAGCAGTGAAGCCCACCCGGGTGGGCAGTACTTC
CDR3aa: CASSEAHPGGQYF

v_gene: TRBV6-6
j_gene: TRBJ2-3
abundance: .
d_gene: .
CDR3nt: TGTGCCAGCGGAGCGGGCACAGATACGCAGTATTTT
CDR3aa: CASGAGTDTQYF

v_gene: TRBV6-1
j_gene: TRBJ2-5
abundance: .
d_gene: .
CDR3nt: TGTGCCAGCAGTGACAGCCGCCGGCGGTTGGGGACCCAGTACTTC
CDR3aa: CASSDSRRRLGTQYF

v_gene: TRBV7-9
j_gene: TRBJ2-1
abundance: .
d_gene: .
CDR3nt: TGTGCCAGCAGCTTAACCCCTAGCGACCTCGAGCAGTTCTTC
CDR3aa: CASSLTPSDLEQFF

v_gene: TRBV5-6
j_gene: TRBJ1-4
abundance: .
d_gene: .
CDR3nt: TGTGCCAGCAGCCTGGGGTTTACGCCGGAGACTAATGAAAAACTGTTTTTT
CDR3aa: CASSLGFTPETNEKLFF

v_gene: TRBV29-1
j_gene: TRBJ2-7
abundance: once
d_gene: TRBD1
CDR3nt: TGCAGCGTTGAGGGAAAGGACAGGGGGACCTACGAGCAGTACTTC
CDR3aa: CSVEGKDRGTYEQYF

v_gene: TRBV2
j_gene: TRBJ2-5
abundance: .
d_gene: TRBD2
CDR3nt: TGTGCCAGCAGTGAGGTAGCGGGCCTCCAAGAGACCCAGTACTTC
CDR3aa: CASSEVAGLQETQYF

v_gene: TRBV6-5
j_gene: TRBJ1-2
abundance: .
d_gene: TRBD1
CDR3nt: TGTGCCAGCAGTTACTCTGCAGGGGGCAGTGGCTACACCTTC
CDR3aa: CASSYSAGGSGYTF

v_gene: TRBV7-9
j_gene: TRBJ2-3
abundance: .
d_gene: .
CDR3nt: TGTGCCAGCAGCTCTGGAGGGCTAGTGGCAGATACGCAGTATTTT
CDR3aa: CASSSGGLVADTQYF

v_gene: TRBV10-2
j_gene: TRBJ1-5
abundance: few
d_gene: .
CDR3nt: TGCGCCAGCAGTGAACCCTGGGATCAGCCCCAGCATTTT
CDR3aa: CASSEPWDQPQHF

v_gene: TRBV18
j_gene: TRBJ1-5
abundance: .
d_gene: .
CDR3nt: TGTGCCAGCTCCTACCGGGGGGATAGCAATCAGCCCCAGCATTTT
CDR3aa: CASSYRGDSNQPQHF

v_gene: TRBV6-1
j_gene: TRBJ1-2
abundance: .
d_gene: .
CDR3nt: TGTGCCAGCAGTGAAGGGGGGGACTATGGCTACACCTTC
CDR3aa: CASSEGGDYGYTF

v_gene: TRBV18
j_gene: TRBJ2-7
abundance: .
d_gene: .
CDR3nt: TGTGCCAGCTCACCGGGACTTAGCTACGAGCAGTACTTC
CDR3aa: CASSPGLSYEQYF

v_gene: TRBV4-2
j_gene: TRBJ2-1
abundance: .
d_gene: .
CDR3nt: TGTGCCAGCAGCCAAGATCCGGGGGGCTCCAACAATGAGCAGTTCTTC
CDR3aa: CASSQDPGGSNNEQFF

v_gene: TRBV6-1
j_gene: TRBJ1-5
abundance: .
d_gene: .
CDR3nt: TGTGCCAGCAGTGAACAGGGCCCCGGTCAGCCCCAGCATTTT
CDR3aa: CASSEQGPGQPQHF

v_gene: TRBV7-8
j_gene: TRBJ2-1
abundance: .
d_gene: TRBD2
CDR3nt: TGTGCCAGCAGCTTAGGTGCGGGGGTATACAATGAGCAGTTCTTC
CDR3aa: CASSLGAGVYNEQFF

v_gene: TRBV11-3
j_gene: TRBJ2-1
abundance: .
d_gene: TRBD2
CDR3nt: TGTGCCAGCAGCCCCTCGGGGGGGGTTGGGTTCTTC
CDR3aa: CASSPSGGVGFF

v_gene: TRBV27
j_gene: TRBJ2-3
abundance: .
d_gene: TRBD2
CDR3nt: TGTGCCAGCAGCCCTAGCGGCAGCACAGATACGCAGTATTTT
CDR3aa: CASSPSGSTDTQYF

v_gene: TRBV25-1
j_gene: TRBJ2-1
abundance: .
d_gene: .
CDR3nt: TGTGCCAGCAGTGAAGGGGGTCACCTCCACAATGAGCAGTTCTTC
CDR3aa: CASSEGGHLHNEQFF

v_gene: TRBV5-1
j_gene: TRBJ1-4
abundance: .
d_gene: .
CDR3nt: TGCGCCAGCAGCTTGGAGGCCGGGGGTCCGGAAAAACTGTTTTTT
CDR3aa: CASSLEAGGPEKLFF

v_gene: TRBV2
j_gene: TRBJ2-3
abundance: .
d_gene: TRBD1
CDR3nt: TGTGCCAGCGCGACAGGGGAGGATGCAGATACGCAGTATTTT
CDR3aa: CASATGEDADTQYF

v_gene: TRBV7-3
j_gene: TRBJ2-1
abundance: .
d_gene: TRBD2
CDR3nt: TGTGCCAGCAGCCCCGGAGGACTAGCGGGACTTAGTGAGCAGTTCTTC
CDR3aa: CASSPGGLAGLSEQFF

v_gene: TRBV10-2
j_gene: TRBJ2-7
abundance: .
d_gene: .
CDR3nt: TGCGCCAGCAGTGAGCCTTATTTGGAGCAGTACTTC
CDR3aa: CASSEPYLEQYF

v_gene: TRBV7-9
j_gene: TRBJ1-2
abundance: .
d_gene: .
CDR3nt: TGTGCCAGCAGCTTAACCCGGGGAGTCTCCGAAGGCTACATCTTC
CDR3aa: CASSLTRGVSEGYIF

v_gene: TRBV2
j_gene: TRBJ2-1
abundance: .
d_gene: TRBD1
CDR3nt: TGTGCCAGCAGCCTGTCCCGGGACAGCAATGAGCAGTTCTTC
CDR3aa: CASSLSRDSNEQFF

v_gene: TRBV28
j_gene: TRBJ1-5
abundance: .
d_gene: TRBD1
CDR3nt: TGTGCCAGCAGTTCCTCCGGGACAGGGGGTTTTAATCAGCCCCAGCATTTT
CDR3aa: CASSSSGTGGFNQPQHF

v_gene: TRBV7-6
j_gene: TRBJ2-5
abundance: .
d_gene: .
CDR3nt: TGTGCCAGCAGCCTCCCGGGGCAGACCCAGTACTTC
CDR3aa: CASSLPGQTQYF

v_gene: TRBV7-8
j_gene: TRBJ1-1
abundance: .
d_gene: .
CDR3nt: TGTGCCAGCAGCTTGGGGCCATCCCGGACTGAAGCTTTCTTT
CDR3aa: CASSLGPSRTEAFF

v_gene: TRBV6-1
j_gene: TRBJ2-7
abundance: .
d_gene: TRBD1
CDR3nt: TGTGCCAGCAGTGAAGCTCGGACAGGGTGGGCCTACGAGCAGTACTTC
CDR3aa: CASSEARTGWAYEQYF

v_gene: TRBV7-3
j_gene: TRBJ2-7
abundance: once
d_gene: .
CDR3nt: TGTGCCAGCAGCTCCCTTGAGTACGAGCAGTACTTC
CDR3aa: CASSSLEYEQYF

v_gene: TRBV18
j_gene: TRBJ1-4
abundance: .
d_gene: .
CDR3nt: TGTGCCAGCTCACCGACCGGCCGTAGGGGGTCGGAACTGTTTTTT
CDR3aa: CASSPTGRRGSELFF

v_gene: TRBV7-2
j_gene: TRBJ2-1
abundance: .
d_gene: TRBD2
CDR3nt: TGTGCCAGCAGCTTAGCCCGGGGAGCGGGAGAGGGGGACAATGAGCAGTTCTTC
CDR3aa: CASSLARGAGEGDNEQFF

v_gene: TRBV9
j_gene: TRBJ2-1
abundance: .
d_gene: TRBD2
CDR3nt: TGTGCCAGCAGCGCTGGGACTAGCGGAAACAATGAGCAGTTCTTC
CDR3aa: CASSAGTSGNNEQFF

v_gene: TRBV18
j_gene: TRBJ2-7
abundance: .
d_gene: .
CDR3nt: TGTGCCAGCTCACAGGGGGGGAACGAGCAGTACTTC
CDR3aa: CASSQGGNEQYF

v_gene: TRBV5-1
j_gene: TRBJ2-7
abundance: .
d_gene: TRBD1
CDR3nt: TGCGCCAGCAGCTTGAAGTGGGGACAGGTACCCTACGAGCAGTACTTC
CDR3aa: CASSLKWGQVPYEQYF

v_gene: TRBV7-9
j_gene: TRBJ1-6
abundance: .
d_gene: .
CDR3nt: TGTGCCAGCAGCCCGACAGCCGGGGAACCCCTCCACTTT
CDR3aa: CASSPTAGEPLHF

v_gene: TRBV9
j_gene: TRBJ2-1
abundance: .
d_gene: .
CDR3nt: TGTGCCAGCAGCGTAGCGTCTTACAATGAGCAGTTCTTC
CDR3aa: CASSVASYNEQFF

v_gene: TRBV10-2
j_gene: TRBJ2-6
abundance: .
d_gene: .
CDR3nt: TGCGCCAGCAGCCTTAGGAGGACAAGCTCTGGGGCCAACGTCCTGACTTTC
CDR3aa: CASSLRRTSSGANVLTF